This section outlines one T cell receptor beta chain sequence together with its context. The antigen remains undetermined. This sample was included in a study of cytomegalovirus exposure and HLA in healthy donors. Overall study results and limits: Only CMV serostatus was available as immune exposure information. Excluded: some indistinguishable V segments such as TRBV6-2 and TRBV6-3. A prior analysis recorded that most TCR beta V segments were productive about 90% or about 30% of the time.

It was with 60 Vbeta and 13 Jbeta primers that the PCR ran. Assay used: immunoSEQ multiplex PCR; TCRdb lists only in-frame clones, some missing. Among some 140,000 clones listed, around 63% were seen once. Germline loops: CDR1 SGHTA, CDR2 FQGTGA. CDR3 size: 16 residues. With 0 bases clipped from V and 6 bases from J, the junction kept 7 bases outside the gene matches. Material: PBMCs. This clonotype was sampled from a human donor in good health. The chain joins TRBV7-3 to TRBJ2-1, with 8 bases fitting TRBD2. The CDR3 DNA follows: TGTGCCAGCAGCTTAACGGGGGGACTAGTGACCAATGAGCAGTTCTTC. Translated: CASSLTGGLVTNEQFF. The full variable domain, with the rest looked up from reference TRBV7-3 and TRBJ2-1, is GAGVSQTPSNKVTEKGKYVELRCDPISGHTALYWYRQSLGQGPEFLIYFQGTGAADDSGLPNDRFFAVRPEGSVSTLKIQRTERGDSAVYLCASSLTGGLVTNEQFFGPGTRLTVL.